This T cell receptor (beta chain) was profiled in a study of Graves' ophthalmopathy and Graves' hyperthyroidism. The study's findings and limits: Appearing in blood as well were most expanded thyroid clonotypes above 0.001 frequency.

About this clonotype: Antigen specificity is unknown.

The germline CDR1 and CDR2 sequences are SNHLY and FYNNEI. The length of the CDR3 is 12 residues. Trimming shortened V by 7 bases and J by 7 bases, and 13 bases separated the two germline ends. RNA transcripts yielded amplified TCR beta CDR3 regions. A first-round RT-PCR used HTBI primers, followed by a second-round multiplex PCR. TCRdb reanalysed the multiplex PCR reads using MiXCR and keeps one entry per CDR3 protein. Of about 210,000 distinct CDR3 sequences listed, roughly 27% were seen once; the top ten hold approximately 9.1%. Ophthalmopathy donors' eye disease showed moderate-to-severe activity, CAS of at least 3, NOSPECS of at least 4 and duration under 3 months. Diagnosis relied on clinical symptoms, serum thyroxine, TRAb, thyroid ultrasound and orbital computed tomography. What supplied the PBMCs was 7.5 to 10 ml of fresh peripheral blood.

Sequenced material: peripheral blood. The V gene is TRBV2, the J gene TRBJ1-2; D gene ambiguous. The TCR sequence derives from a man in his fifties or sixties with Graves' ophthalmopathy. CDR3 in amino acids: CASNRDYGGYTF. CDR3 nucleotides: TGTGCCAGCAACCGGGATTACGGTGGCTACACCTTC.